Listed here are 28 T cell receptor beta chains from one sample, sequenced in a study of cytomegalovirus exposure and HLA in healthy donors. In the PCR, 60 Vbeta and 13 Jbeta primers were used. Clones were read by immunoSEQ multiplex PCR, and TCRdb kept only the in-frame ones, dropping some. Of tens of thousands of clones listed, around 80% are singletons. Material for sequencing was PBMCs. These receptors were obtained from a man aged 45-65 years in good health and CMV-seropositive.

This sequence joins TRBV4-3 and TRBJ2-3; D ambiguous. The ends were cut back, 0 bases at V and 6 bases at J, with 13 bases in the middle. There are 15 residues in the CDR3. Germline values: CDR1 LGHNA, CDR2 YSLEER. Here the CDR3 DNA reads TGCGCCAGCAGCCAAGATTCCGGCAGGATGGATACGCAGTATTTT. Encoded protein: CASSQDSGRMDTQYF.

The chain employs TRBV6-1 and TRBJ2-5; D uncertain. The CDR3 has 15 residues. The V end was cut by 7 bases, the J end by 9 bases, with 24 bases between. Per germline, CDR1 MNHNS and CDR2 SASEGT. CDR3 residues: CASTEQSTVQLSQYF. CDR3 coding DNA: TGTGCCAGCACCGAACAGAGCACAGTACAATTGTCCCAGTACTTC.

The chain carries TRBV27 and TRBJ2-1, with TRBD2 matching 11 bases. The V gene end was trimmed by 3 bases and the J gene end by 13 bases; junction bases not matched to a gene: 8. The length of the CDR3 is 14 residues. Germline-derived CDR1 and CDR2 are MNHEY and SMNVEV (reference sequence). The CDR3 DNA sequence: TGTGCCAGCAGTTTTCTTTTAGCGGGAGGGCAACAGTTCTTC. The encoded protein is CASSFLLAGGQQFF.

The chain couples TRBV2 to TRBJ1-2, with 7 bases identical to TRBD1. The V gene end was trimmed by 4 bases and the J gene end by 3 bases; junction bases not matched to a gene: 2. Germline CDR1 is SNHLY and CDR2 is FYNNEI. This CDR3 is 13 amino acids long. This CDR3 is CASSVGGDYGYTF. The CDR3 DNA reads TGTGCCAGCAGTGTAGGGGGCGACTATGGCTACACCTTC.

The J gene is TRBJ2-7, the V gene TRBV5-1; 12 positions agree with TRBD1. CDR1 and CDR2 from the germline V gene are SGHRS and YFSETQ. The CDR3 covers 16 residues. The ends lost 4 bases at V and 5 bases at J; junction bases unmatched: 10. CDR3 loop: CASSAISGTGGDEQYF. In DNA form, the CDR3 reads TGCGCCAGCAGCGCGATTTCAGGGACAGGGGGCGACGAGCAGTACTTC. The full variable domain, with the rest looked up from reference TRBV5-1 and TRBJ2-7, is KAGVTQTPRYLIKTRGQQVTLSCSPISGHRSVSWYQQTPGQGLQFLFEYFSETQRNKGNFPGRFSGRQFSNSRSEMNVSTLELGDSALYLCASSAISGTGGDEQYFGPGTRLTVT.

The V gene is TRBV5-1, the J gene TRBJ1-1, with a tentative D call TRBD1 (6 bases). CDR1 and CDR2 (germline): SGHRS, YFSETQ. The V gene lost 2 bases and the J gene lost 0 bases, with 11 bases spanning the gap. The CDR3 spans 15 residues. The CDR3 reads CASSLQGNMNTEAFF. The DNA of the CDR3 is TGCGCCAGCAGCTTACAGGGAAACATGAACACTGAAGCTTTCTTT.

The chain joins TRBV7-3 to TRBJ2-2; a possible D gene is TRBD1 (6 bases). V lost 2 bases and J lost 3, with 10 bases in between. This CDR3 contains 15 residues. In germline, CDR1 is SGHTA, CDR2 FQGTGA. The CDR3 DNA is TGTGCCAGCAGCTTACACAGGGTGGACACCGGGGAGCTGTTTTTT. Translated, it gives CASSLHRVDTGELFF. Drawing the rest from reference TRBV7-3 and TRBJ2-2, the complete variable domain is GAGVSQTPSNKVTEKGKYVELRCDPISGHTALYWYRQSLGQGPEFLIYFQGTGAADDSGLPNDRFFAVRPEGSVSTLKIQRTERGDSAVYLCASSLHRVDTGELFFGEGSRLTVL.

The rearrangement uses TRBV7-2 and TRBJ2-1; 12 nucleotides align to TRBD2. V gave up 5 bases and J gave up 3 bases; unmatched junction bases: 8. CDR1 and CDR2 from the germline V gene are SGHTA and FQGNSA. This CDR3 region has 17 residues. Here the CDR3 DNA reads TGTGCCAGCAGCCCAACTAGCGGGGGGACACACTACAATGAGCAGTTCTTC. Amino acid sequence: CASSPTSGGTHYNEQFF. The full variable domain, its missing parts supplied by reference TRBV7-2 and TRBJ2-1, is GAGVSQSPSNKVTEKGKDVELRCDPISGHTALYWYRQSLGQGLEFLIYFQGNSAPDKSGLPSDRFSAERTGGSVSTLTIQRTQQEDSAVYLCASSPTSGGTHYNEQFFGPGTRLTVL.

This clone was seen a handful of times. Other DNA sequences from this sample encode an identical CDR3 as well. The chain couples TRBV19 to TRBJ2-3; no clear D. The V end was cut by 5 bases, the J end by 0 bases, with 12 bases between. Germline lookup yields CDR1 LNHDA and CDR2 SQIVND (reference sequence). The CDR3 loop spans 15 amino acids. CDR3 DNA sequence: TGTGCCAGTAGTGAAGGCCTCGGGAGCACAGATACGCAGTATTTT. Its translation: CASSEGLGSTDTQYF.

This chain joins TRBV6-1 and TRBJ1-6, with D perhaps matching TRBD1 (6 bases). Germline assignment: CDR1 MNHNS and CDR2 SASEGT. The CDR3 is 15 residues long. V was cut by 8 bases and J by 8 bases, with 19 bases left in between. The CDR3 DNA reads as TGTGCCAGCGGACCGAGTGTTCAGGGGTATTCACCCCTCCACTTT. This gives the protein CASGPSVQGYSPLHF.

The V gene is TRBV6-5, the J gene TRBJ2-7, with D perhaps matching TRBD2 (6 bases). V was trimmed by 2 bases and J by 5 bases, leaving 10 bases between them. The germline gives CDR1 MNHEY, CDR2 SVGAGI. The CDR3 runs to 13 residues. The CDR3 is CASSYAGSDEQYF. DNA for the CDR3: TGTGCCAGCAGTTACGCGGGGTCCGACGAGCAGTACTTC.

Concerning this clone itself: One junction end does not reproduce the germline sequence, and a read error may be involved. The chain recombines TRBV4-1 with TRBJ2-7; the match to TRBD2 covers 10 bases. This CDR3 is built from 17 residues. Germline loops: CDR1 MGHRA, CDR2 YSYEKL. CDR3 sequence: CVSSQVLAGGVSYEQYF. For the CDR3, the DNA is TGCGTCAGCAGCCAAGTTTTAGCGGGAGGCGTCTCCTACGAGCAGTACTTC.

The genes are TRBV5-1 and TRBJ1-3; weak D call: TRBD1 (6 bases). V dropped 4 bases and J dropped 4 bases, with 12 bases sitting between them. Looked up from germline, CDR1 is SGHRS and CDR2 is YFSETQ. The CDR3 is 14 amino acids. The CDR3 DNA reads TGCGCCAGCAGCAAGGGACAATCCGGAAACACCATATATTTT. Residues: CASSKGQSGNTIYF.

As for this clone: Additional DNA sequences in this sample encode the identical CDR3. The gene calls are TRBV19 and TRBJ2-6, with D perhaps TRBD1 (5 bases). Trimming removed 5 bases from V and 0 bases from J, with 11 bases in between. The V gene's germline CDR1 is LNHDA and CDR2 SQIVND (reference sequence). The CDR3 is 16 residues long. The CDR3 is CASSSLDISGANVLTF. In DNA, the CDR3 is TGTGCCAGTAGTTCCCTGGACATCTCTGGGGCCAACGTCCTGACTTTC.

This rearrangement joins TRBV7-9 to TRBJ2-7, with D uncertain. V was clipped by 5 bases and J by 2 bases, with 7 bases between them. The germline gives CDR1 SEHNR, CDR2 FQNEAQ (reference sequence). There are 12 residues in the CDR3. This CDR3 is CASSLFPYEQYF. CDR3 sequence (DNA): TGTGCCAGCAGCCTCTTCCCCTACGAGCAGTACTTC.

The chain has TRBV28 and TRBJ2-7; D may be TRBD1 (6 bases). Trimming shortened V by 6 bases and J by 2 bases, and 17 bases separated the two germline ends. The CDR3 totals 15 residues. Germline values: CDR1 MDHEN, CDR2 SYDVKM. The CDR3 reads CASRNTGTPTYEQYF. In DNA, the CDR3 is TGTGCCAGCAGAAATACAGGGACACCTACCTACGAGCAGTACTTC.

This sequence joins TRBV6-1 and TRBJ1-6; D not certain. The V and J ends lost 4 bases and 9 bases respectively, with 7 bases between them. The CDR3 consists of 12 residues. Germline V gene data show CDR1 as MNHNS and CDR2 as SASEGT. The DNA for the CDR3 is TGTGCCAGCAGTGGACTGCTTTCACCCCTCCACTTT. Translated: CASSGLLSPLHF.

The V call is TRBV19, the J call TRBJ2-4, with 14 bases aligning to TRBD2. CDR1 is LNHDA and CDR2 is SQIVND in the germline V gene (reference sequence). The CDR3 runs 16 residues. With 5 bases clipped from V and 9 bases from J, the junction kept 9 bases outside the gene matches. CDR3 sequence reads: CASSLGLAGAVGIQYF. The CDR3, as DNA: TGTGCCAGTAGTCTGGGACTAGCGGGAGCGGTAGGCATTCAGTACTTC.

This chain's CDR3 is CASSLLGTGITDTQYF. CDR3 coding DNA: TGTGCCAGCAGCCTATTGGGGACAGGGATCACAGATACGCAGTATTTT. This sequence joins TRBV4-2 and TRBJ2-3; 9 bases match TRBD1. After removal of 4 bases from V and 2 bases from J, the junction contained 7 bases not matched to a gene. Germline CDR1 and CDR2: LGHNA and YNFKEQ. The CDR3 spans 16 residues.

The V gene is TRBV7-3, the J gene TRBJ2-1, with TRBD2 identical over 10 bases. Germline CDR1 SGHTA, CDR2 FQGTGA. The trim removed 4 bases at V and 7 bases at J, leaving 7 bases unmatched. This CDR3 is built from 15 residues. The CDR3 region is CASSSQAGGANEQFF. Here the CDR3 DNA reads TGTGCCAGCAGCTCCCAAGCGGGGGGGGCTAATGAGCAGTTCTTC. Looking up the rest from reference TRBV7-3 and TRBJ2-1 gives the full variable domain: GAGVSQTPSNKVTEKGKYVELRCDPISGHTALYWYRQSLGQGPEFLIYFQGTGAADDSGLPNDRFFAVRPEGSVSTLKIQRTERGDSAVYLCASSSQAGGANEQFFGPGTRLTVL.

The J gene is TRBJ2-5, the V gene TRBV5-1; no reliable D call. The CDR3 contains 14 residues. The V gene's germline CDR1 is SGHRS and CDR2 YFSETQ. V gave up 2 bases and J gave up 5 bases, with 13 bases separating them. CDR3 sequence: CASSLLPSSETQYF. The CDR3 coding sequence is TGCGCCAGCAGCTTACTGCCCTCGTCCGAGACCCAGTACTTC.

The genes are TRBV19 and TRBJ1-2; D unclear. Germline CDR1 and CDR2: LNHDA and SQIVND (reference sequence). Trimming removed 4 bases at V and 2 bases at J, with 11 bases between. The CDR3 sequence is 14 residues long. CDR3 in amino acids: CASSTQQRNYGYTF. CDR3 nucleotides: TGTGCCAGTAGTACCCAACAGCGGAACTATGGCTACACCTTC.

This sequence joins TRBV6-5 and TRBJ2-7; tentative D call: TRBD2 (5 bases). The V end lost 0 bases, the J end lost 3 bases, and 9 bases lay between the germline ends. Germline V lookup: CDR1 MNHEY, CDR2 SVGAGI. CDR3 length: 14 amino acids. The CDR3: CASSYSSGLYEQYF. CDR3 nucleotides: TGTGCCAGCAGTTACTCGAGTGGACTCTACGAGCAGTACTTC.

This sequence joins TRBV14 and TRBJ2-7, with TRBD1 identical over 9 bases. V trimming: 4 bases; J trimming: 2 bases; junction bases outside the gene matches: 6. This CDR3 spans 15 amino acids. Germline CDR1 and CDR2: SGHDN and FVKESK. The CDR3 loop reads CASSPRQGVTYEQYF. CDR3 sequence (DNA): TGTGCCAGCAGCCCTCGACAGGGGGTGACCTACGAGCAGTACTTC. Full variable domain (missing parts from reference TRBV14 and TRBJ2-7): EAGVTQFPSHSVIEKGQTVTLRCDPISGHDNLYWYRRVMGKEIKFLLHFVKESKQDESGMPNNRFLAERTGGTYSTLKVQPAELEDSGVYFCASSPRQGVTYEQYFGPGTRLTVT.

This chain connects TRBV10-3 to TRBJ1-2; TRBD1 agrees at 8 bases. The V and J ends lost 3 bases and 5 bases, in that order; junction bases with no gene match: 8. The CDR3 is made up of 15 amino acids. Germline V lookup: CDR1 ENHRY, CDR2 SYGVKD. The CDR3 here is CAISDPGTGSYGYTF. CDR3 nucleotide sequence: TGTGCCATCAGTGATCCCGGGACAGGAAGTTATGGCTACACCTTC.

V usage is TRBV10-3 and J usage is TRBJ2-5; 11 bases map to TRBD2. Germline V CDR1 and CDR2: ENHRY, SYGVKD. V shed 3 bases and J 4 bases; nucleotides not matched to a gene: 10. CDR3 size: 17 residues. The CDR3 bases are TGTGCCATCAGTGAACGTATACTAGCGGGAGTACGAGAGACCCAGTACTTC. Its translation is CAISERILAGVRETQYF.

The chain recombines TRBV18 with TRBJ2-1; TRBD2 matches at 12 bases. This CDR3 has 17 residues. V lost 0 bases and J lost 3; bases outside the gene matches: 3. Germline V gene lookup returns CDR1 KGHSH and CDR2 LQKENI. CDR3 sequence: CASSPPGLAGSYNEQFF. The CDR3, as DNA: TGTGCCAGCTCACCACCTGGACTAGCGGGGAGCTACAATGAGCAGTTCTTC.

J is TRBJ2-1 and V is TRBV11-1; 7 bases fit TRBD2. CDR1 and CDR2 (germline): SGHAT, FQDESV (reference sequence). V gave up 6 bases and J gave up 2 bases; unmatched junction bases: 7. The CDR3 runs 15 residues. CDR3 bases: TGTGCCAGCAGTTCCCCAGCGGGGACCTACAATGAGCAGTTCTTC. Protein: CASSSPAGTYNEQFF.